The following is a T cell receptor (beta chain) sequence with its context. Its antigen is as yet unknown. The data stem from a study of T cells expressing NK-cell markers. At the level of the study: Sorted CD3+CD56+NKG2C+, CD3+CD56+NKG2C- and CD3+CD56-NKG2C+ T-cell subsets were beta-chain profiled. One of the eight sequenced donors was seronegative, whereas the other seven were HCMV-seropositive.

Study results and caveats: A few donors' CD3+CD56-NKG2C+ cells were dominated by the same clonotypes.

CDR3 length: 15 residues. CDR1 is SQVTM and CDR2 is ANQGSEA in the germline V gene. It was by 5'RACE template switching with UMIs that TCR beta cDNA was made. TCRdb derives one entry per CDR3 protein from the 5' RACE reads, leaving out DNA. This listing includes 450,000 to 600,000 distinct CDR3 sequences. The genes are TRBV29-1 and TRBJ2-5; TCRdb's D call of TRBD1 is untestable without DNA. This receptor was identified in a man between 18 and 29 years old in good health. Source material: blood T cells: a sorted CD56 or NKG2C T cell subset, CD4+ or CD8+ T cells, or bulk PBMC T cells (not recorded which). The CDR3 loop reads CSLLTGTGIQETQYF.